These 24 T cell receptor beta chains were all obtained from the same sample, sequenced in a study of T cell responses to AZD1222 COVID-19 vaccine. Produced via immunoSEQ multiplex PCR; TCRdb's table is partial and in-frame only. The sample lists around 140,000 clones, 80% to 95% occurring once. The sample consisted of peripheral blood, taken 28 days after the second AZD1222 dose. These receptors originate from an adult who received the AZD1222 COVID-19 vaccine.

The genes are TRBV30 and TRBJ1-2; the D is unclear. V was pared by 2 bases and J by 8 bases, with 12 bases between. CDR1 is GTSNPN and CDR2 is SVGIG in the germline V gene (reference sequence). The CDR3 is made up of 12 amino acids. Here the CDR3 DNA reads TGTGCCTGGAGTTACGGGCAATGGGGCTACACCTTC. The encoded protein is CAWSYGQWGYTF.

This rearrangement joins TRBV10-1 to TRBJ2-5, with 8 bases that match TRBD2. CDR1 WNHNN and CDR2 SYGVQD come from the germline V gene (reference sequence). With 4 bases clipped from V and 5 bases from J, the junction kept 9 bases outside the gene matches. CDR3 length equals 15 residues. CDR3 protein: CASSVGAGGGETQYF. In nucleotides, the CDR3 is TGCGCCAGCAGTGTCGGTGCGGGGGGCGGCGAGACCCAGTACTTC.

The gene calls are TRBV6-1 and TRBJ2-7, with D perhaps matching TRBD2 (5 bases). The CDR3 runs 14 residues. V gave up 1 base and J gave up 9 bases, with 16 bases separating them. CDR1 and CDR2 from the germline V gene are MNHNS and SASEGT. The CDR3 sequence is CASSEGPTTGMQYF. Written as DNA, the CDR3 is TGTGCCAGCAGTGAAGGTCCAACCACGGGGATGCAGTACTTC.

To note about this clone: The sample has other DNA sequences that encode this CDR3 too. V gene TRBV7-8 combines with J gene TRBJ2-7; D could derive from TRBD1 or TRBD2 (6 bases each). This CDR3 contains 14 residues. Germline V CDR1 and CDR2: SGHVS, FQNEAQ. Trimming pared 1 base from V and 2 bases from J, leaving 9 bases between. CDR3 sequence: CASSLDGGPYEQYF. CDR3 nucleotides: TGTGCCAGCAGCTTAGACGGGGGCCCCTACGAGCAGTACTTC.

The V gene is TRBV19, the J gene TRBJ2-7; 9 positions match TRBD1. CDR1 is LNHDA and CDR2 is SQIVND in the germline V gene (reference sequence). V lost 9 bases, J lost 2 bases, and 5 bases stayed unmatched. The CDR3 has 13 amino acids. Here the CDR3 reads CARFWTGAYEQYF. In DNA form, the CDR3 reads TGTGCCAGGTTCTGGACAGGGGCCTACGAGCAGTACTTC.

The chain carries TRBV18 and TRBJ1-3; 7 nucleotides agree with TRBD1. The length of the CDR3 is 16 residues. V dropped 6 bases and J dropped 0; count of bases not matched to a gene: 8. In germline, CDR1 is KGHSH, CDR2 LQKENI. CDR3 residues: CASSPLGTVSGNTIYF. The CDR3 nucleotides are TGTGCCAGCTCGCCCTTAGGGACAGTCTCTGGAAACACCATATATTTT. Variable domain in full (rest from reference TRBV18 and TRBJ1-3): NAGVMQNPRHLVRRRGQEARLRCSPMKGHSHVYWYRQLPEEGLKFMVYLQKENIIDESGMPKERFSAEFPKEGPSILRIQQVVRGDSAAYFCASSPLGTVSGNTIYFGEGSWLTVV.

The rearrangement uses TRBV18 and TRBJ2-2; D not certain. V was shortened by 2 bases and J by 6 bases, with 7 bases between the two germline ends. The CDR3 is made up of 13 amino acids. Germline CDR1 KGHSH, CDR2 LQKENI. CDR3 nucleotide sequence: TGTGCCAGCTCACCATCCCTTTCCGGGGAGCTGTTTTTT. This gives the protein CASSPSLSGELFF.

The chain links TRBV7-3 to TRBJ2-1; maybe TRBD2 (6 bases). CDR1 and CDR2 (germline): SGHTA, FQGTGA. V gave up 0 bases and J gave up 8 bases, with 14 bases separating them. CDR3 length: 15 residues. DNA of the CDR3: TGTGCCAGCAGCTTAACAACCGGGAGTTTCCATGAGCAGTTCTTC. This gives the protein CASSLTTGSFHEQFF.

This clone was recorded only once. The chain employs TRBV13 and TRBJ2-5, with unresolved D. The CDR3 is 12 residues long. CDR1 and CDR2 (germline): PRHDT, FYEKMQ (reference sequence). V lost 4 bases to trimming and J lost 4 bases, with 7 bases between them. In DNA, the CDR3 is TGTGCCAGCAGCTACTCCCCAGAGACCCAGTACTTC. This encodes CASSYSPETQYF.

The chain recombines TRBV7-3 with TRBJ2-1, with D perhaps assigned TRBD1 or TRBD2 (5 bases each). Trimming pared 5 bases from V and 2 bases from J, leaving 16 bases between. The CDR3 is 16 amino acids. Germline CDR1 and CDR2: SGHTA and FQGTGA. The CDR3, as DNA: TGTGCCAGCAGCCCCCGCCGGGACCTAACCTACAATGAGCAGTTCTTC. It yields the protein CASSPRRDLTYNEQFF. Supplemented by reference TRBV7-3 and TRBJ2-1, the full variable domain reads GAGVSQTPSNKVTEKGKYVELRCDPISGHTALYWYRQSLGQGPEFLIYFQGTGAADDSGLPNDRFFAVRPEGSVSTLKIQRTERGDSAVYLCASSPRRDLTYNEQFFGPGTRLTVL.

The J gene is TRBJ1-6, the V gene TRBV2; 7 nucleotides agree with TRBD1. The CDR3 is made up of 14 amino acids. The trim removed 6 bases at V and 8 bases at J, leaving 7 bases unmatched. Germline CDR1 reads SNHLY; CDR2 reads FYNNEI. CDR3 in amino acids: CASRDGTAHSPLHF. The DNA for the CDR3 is TGTGCCAGCAGGGACGGGACAGCCCATTCACCCCTCCACTTT.

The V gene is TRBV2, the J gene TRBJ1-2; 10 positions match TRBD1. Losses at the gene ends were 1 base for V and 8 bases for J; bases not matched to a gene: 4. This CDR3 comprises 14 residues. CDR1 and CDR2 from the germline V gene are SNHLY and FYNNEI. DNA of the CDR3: TGTGCCAGCAGTGAAGAGGGACAGGGGAAAGGCTACACCTTC. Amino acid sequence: CASSEEGQGKGYTF.

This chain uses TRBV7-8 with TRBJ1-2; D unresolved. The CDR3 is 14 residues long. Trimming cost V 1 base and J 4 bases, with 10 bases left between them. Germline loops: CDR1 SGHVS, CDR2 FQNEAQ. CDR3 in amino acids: CASSLGAVVYGYTF. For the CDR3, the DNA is TGTGCCAGCAGCTTAGGGGCAGTTGTCTATGGCTACACCTTC. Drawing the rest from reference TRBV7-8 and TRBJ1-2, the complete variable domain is GAGVSQSPRYKVAKRGQDVALRCDPISGHVSLFWYQQALGQGPEFLTYFQNEAQLDKSGLPSDRFFAERPEGSVSTLKIQRTQQEDSAVYLCASSLGAVVYGYTFGSGTRLTVV.

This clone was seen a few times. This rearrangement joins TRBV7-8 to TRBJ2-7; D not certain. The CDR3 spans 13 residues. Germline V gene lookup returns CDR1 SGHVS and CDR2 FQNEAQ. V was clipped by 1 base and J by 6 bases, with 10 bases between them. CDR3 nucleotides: TGTGCCAGCAGCTTAGGGTCCTTTGGCGAGCAGTACTTC. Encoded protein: CASSLGSFGEQYF. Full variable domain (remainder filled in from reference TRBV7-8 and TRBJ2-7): GAGVSQSPRYKVAKRGQDVALRCDPISGHVSLFWYQQALGQGPEFLTYFQNEAQLDKSGLPSDRFFAERPEGSVSTLKIQRTQQEDSAVYLCASSLGSFGEQYFGPGTRLTVT.

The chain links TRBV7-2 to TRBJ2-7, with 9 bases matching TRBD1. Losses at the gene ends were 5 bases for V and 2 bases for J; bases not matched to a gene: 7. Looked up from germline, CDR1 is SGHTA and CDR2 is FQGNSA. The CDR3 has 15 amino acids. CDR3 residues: CASSPSGTGPYEQYF. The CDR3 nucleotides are TGTGCCAGCAGCCCTTCCGGGACAGGGCCCTACGAGCAGTACTTC.

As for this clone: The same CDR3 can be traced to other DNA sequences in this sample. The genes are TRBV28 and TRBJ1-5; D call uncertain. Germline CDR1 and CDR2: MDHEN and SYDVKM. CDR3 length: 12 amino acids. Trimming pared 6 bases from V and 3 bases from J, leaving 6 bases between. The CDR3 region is CASSLLNQPQHF. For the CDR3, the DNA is TGTGCCAGCAGCTTACTCAATCAGCCCCAGCATTTT.

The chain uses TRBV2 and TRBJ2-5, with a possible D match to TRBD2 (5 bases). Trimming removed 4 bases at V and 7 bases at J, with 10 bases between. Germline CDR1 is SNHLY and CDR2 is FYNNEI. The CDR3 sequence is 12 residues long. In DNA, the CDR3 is TGTGCCAGCAGTGGGACTGGGCGGACCCAGTACTTC. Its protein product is CASSGTGRTQYF. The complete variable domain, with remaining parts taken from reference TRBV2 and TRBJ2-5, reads EPEVTQTPSHQVTQMGQEVILRCVPISNHLYFYWYRQILGQKVEFLVSFYNNEISEKSEIFDDQFSVERPDGSNFTLKIRSTKLEDSAMYFCASSGTGRTQYFGPGTRLLVL.

The CDR3 region is CASSQDRDRRRAFF. CDR3 bases: TGTGCCAGCAGCCAAGACCGGGACAGGCGACGTGCTTTCTTT. V gene TRBV7-3 combines with J gene TRBJ1-1; TRBD1 aligns across 8 bases. The CDR3 sequence is 14 residues long. Germline assignment: CDR1 SGHTA and CDR2 FQGTGA. The junction had 13 bases not matched to a gene; V was cut back by 5 bases and J by 11 bases.

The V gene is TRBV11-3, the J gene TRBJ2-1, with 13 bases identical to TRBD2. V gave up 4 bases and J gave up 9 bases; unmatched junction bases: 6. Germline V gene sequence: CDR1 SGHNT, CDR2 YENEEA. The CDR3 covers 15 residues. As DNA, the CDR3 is TGTGCCAGCAGCTCCGGGACTAGCGGGATTCGTGAGCAGTTCTTC. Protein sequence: CASSSGTSGIREQFF. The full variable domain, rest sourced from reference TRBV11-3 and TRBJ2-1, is EAGVVQSPRYKIIEKKQPVAFWCNPISGHNTLYWYLQNLGQGPELLIRYENEEAVDDSQLPKDRFSAERLKGVDSTLKIQPAELGDSAVYLCASSSGTSGIREQFFGPGTRLTVL.

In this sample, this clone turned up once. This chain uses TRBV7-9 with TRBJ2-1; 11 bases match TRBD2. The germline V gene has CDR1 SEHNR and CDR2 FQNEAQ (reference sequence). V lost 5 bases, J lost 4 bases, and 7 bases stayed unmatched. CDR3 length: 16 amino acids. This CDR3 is CASSPSGTSGYNEQFF. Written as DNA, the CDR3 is TGTGCCAGCAGCCCTTCCGGGACTAGCGGTTACAATGAGCAGTTCTTC. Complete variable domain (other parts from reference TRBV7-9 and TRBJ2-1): DTGVSQNPRHKITKRGQNVTFRCDPISEHNRLYWYRQTLGQGPEFLTYFQNEAQLEKSRLLSDRFSAERPKGSFSTLEIQRTEQGDSAMYLCASSPSGTSGYNEQFFGPGTRLTVL.

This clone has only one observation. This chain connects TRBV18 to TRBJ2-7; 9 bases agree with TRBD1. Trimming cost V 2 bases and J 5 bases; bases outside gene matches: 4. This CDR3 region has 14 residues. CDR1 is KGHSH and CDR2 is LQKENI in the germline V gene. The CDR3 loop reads CASSPTGGGNEQYF. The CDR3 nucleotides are TGTGCCAGCTCACCAACAGGGGGCGGCAACGAGCAGTACTTC. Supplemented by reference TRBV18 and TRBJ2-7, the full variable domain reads NAGVMQNPRHLVRRRGQEARLRCSPMKGHSHVYWYRQLPEEGLKFMVYLQKENIIDESGMPKERFSAEFPKEGPSILRIQQVVRGDSAAYFCASSPTGGGNEQYFGPGTRLTVT.

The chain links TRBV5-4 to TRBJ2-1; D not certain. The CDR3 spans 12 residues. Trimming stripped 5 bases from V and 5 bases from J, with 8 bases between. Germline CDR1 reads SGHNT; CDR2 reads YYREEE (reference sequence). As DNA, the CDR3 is TGTGCCAGCAGTTTGCTTGACAATGAGCAGTTCTTC. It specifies CASSLLDNEQFF.

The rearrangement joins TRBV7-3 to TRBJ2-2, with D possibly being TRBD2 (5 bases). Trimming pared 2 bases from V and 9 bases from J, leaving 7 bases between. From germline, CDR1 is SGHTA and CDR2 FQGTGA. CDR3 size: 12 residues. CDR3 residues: CASSLAGRELFF. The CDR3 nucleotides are TGTGCCAGCAGCTTAGCGGGCCGGGAGCTGTTTTTT.

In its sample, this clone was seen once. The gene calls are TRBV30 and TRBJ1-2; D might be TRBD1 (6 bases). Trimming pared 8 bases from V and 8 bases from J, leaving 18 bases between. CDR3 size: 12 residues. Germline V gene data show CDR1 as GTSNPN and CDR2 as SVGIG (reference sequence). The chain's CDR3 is CAGLRTDQGYTF. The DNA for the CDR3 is TGTGCCGGACTAAGGACAGATCAAGGCTACACCTTC.